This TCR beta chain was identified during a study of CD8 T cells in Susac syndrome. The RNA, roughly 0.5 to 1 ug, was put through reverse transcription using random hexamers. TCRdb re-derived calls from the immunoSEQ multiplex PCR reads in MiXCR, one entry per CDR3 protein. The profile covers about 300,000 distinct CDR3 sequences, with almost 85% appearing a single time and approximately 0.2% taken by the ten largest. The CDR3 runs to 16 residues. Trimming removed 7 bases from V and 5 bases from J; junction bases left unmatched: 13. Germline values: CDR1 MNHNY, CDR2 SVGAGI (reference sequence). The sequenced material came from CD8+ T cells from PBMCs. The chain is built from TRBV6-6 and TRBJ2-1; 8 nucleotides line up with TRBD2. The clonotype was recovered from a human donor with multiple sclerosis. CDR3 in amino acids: CASTPTLAELNNEQFF. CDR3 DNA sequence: TGTGCCAGCACTCCGACACTAGCGGAGCTTAACAATGAGCAGTTCTTC.